This passage covers 2 T cell receptor beta chains from one sample sequenced in a study of HIV-infected patients and healthy controls. The repertoire came from unfractionated whole blood and reflected all unsorted peripheral T cells. cDNA was made from about 510 ng RNA using alpha and beta constant primers. Each of the alpha and beta chains got its own library through chain-specific third strand synthesis with indices. TCRdb re-called the 5' RACE reads with MiXCR, one entry per CDR3 protein. The sample carries approximately 8,700 distinct CDR3 sequences, around 7% recorded once. The sequences come from blood, collected before antiretroviral therapy. These receptors all come from an adult with HIV infection.

This clonotype was seen ten or more times. The junction differs from germline at one of its ends, possibly a read error. J is TRBJ2-3 and V is TRBV7-2; 8 bases map to TRBD2. CDR1 is SGHTA, CDR2 FQGNSA, per germline. The length of the CDR3 is 12 residues. This chain's CDR3 is CASSYPGLDKGF. The CDR3 DNA follows: TGTGCCAGCAGTTATCCGGGACTAGACAAAGGATTT.

In its sample, this clonotype was seen many times. In DNA form, the CDR3 reads TGTGCCAGCAGTTACGCCGGACGTAGTCAGGTTGAGCAGTTCTTC. Protein: CASSYAGRSQVEQFF. The genes are TRBV6-5 and TRBJ2-1, with no clear D. CDR3 length equals 15 residues. Germline lookup yields CDR1 MNHEY and CDR2 SVGAGI. The germline V and J ends were trimmed by 2 bases and 9 bases, with 17 bases remaining between them.